The entry below describes one TCR beta chain. This clone was seen many times. The specificity of this receptor is unknown. One end of the junction fails to match germline, which may point to a read error. The time point label on this specimen signifies: about 28 days (+/-7) after the second vaccine dose. Because spike-specific TCR depth and breadth did not differ between the two schedules, AZD1222 recipients who got a second dose at roughly 4 weeks were pooled with those who got a second dose at roughly 12 weeks. Vaccinee samples came from UK trials COV001 and COV002, including a single-blind randomized controlled phase 2/3 trial of AZD1222 (ChAdOx1 nCoV-19) in healthy adults. For TCRbeta chain sequencing, PBMC samples from trial participants were taken at day 0 and at day 28 after the second dose. The CDR3 regions of human TCRbeta chains were analyzed by immunosequencing. The published analysis was carried out like this. TCRs in the repertoires were compared against a reference library of SARS-CoV-2-specific TCRs that had been generated with the MIRA antigen-specificity platform. Breadth was defined as the fraction of unique TCRs that were SARS-CoV-2-associated. Depth was defined as the fraction of total T cells that were SARS-CoV-2-associated. Using the MIRA data, each spike-specific TCR was mapped to the spike region that the TCR reacts to and placed in a CD4 or CD8 class. Log10-transformed breadth and depth values were compared by one-way ANOVA with Sidak's multiple comparisons tests. TCRdb limited this immuneACCESS table to in-frame rearrangements with V and J called. A share of clones is missing; checked studies link under half to unresolved V genes, and the rest is unexplained. The V and J calls and the clone size are those of that table, but D and trimming were determined from the DNA. The sample table lists 80,000 to 90,000 clones, 90% of them with a count of one. The ten largest clones represent about 5% of the sample.

This entry belongs to a study of T cell responses to AZD1222 COVID-19 vaccine (dated by TCRdb to the early 2020s). At the level of the whole study: A total of around 240 trial participants underwent TCR sequencing, of whom 200 to 220 received two doses of AZD1222 and some 25 received two doses of the MenACWY control vaccine. Enrollment into the trials was organized by age into subgroups of 18-55, 56-69 and 70-plus years, and those subgroups contained 148, 28 and 57 TCR-sequenced participants, respectively.

CDR1 and CDR2 were assigned from the germline V gene as SGDLS and YYNGEE. From the cysteine up to the phenylalanine, the CDR3 has a length of 16 residues. Of all the DNA, just the CDR3 is kept, 48 bases in frame from base 1. The full study reports these points: The whole spike protein was spanned by vaccine-associated CD4 TCRs, and dominant responses were seen in regions 160-218 and 743-854. After two AZD1222 doses, spike-specific TCR breadth and depth were significantly higher than at day 0 and than in MenACWY recipients. Most participants were white British and females outnumbered males, and the authors suggested that clonal diversity may have been underestimated. Reportedly, almost half of the unique spike-specific TCRs recognized epitopes lying outside the regions that are mutated in the B.1.351 and B.1.1.7 variants. Because no day 14 peak-response samples were available, the repertoires could be characterized only after the peak T cell response. The 56-69-year group was small, and its depth increase did not reach significance, likely because of low power. Conclusions about previously exposed vaccinees are limited, since just 6 or 7 AZD1222 recipients were seropositive for SARS-CoV-2 at baseline.

The receptor comes from an adult who received the AZD1222 COVID-19 vaccine. The sequence links TRBV9 to TRBJ1-4, with TRBD1 matching 10 junction bases. The sequences come from peripheral blood, collected 28 days after the second AZD1222 dose. Read as DNA, the sequence is TGTGCCAGCAGCACCGGACAGGGGGAAACTAAGGAAAAACTGTTTTTT. The resulting protein is CASSTGQGETKEKLFF.